The clone carrying this TCR beta chain was observed many times. Other DNA sequences in this specimen translate into the identical CDR3. Recent acute infections and vaccinations were absent in the healthy HIV-negative adult donors. Profiling relied on immunoSEQ multiplex PCR, and the TCRdb table lists in-frame clones only, not all of them. The profile shows around 940,000 clones, roughly 72% of them singletons. The CDR3 runs to 12 residues. Germline assignment: CDR1 SGHDT and CDR2 YYEEEE. V was clipped by 6 bases and J by 2 bases, with 3 bases between them. This sample stems from a study of shared clonotypes between healthy human individuals.

The clonotype was recovered from a man aged 18 to 29 in good health. Sequenced: memory CD4+ T cells sorted from blood. As to subset: CD45RA-negative fraction. The chain carries TRBV5-6 and TRBJ1-6; D gene unclear. CDR3 nucleotides: TGTGCCAGCAACCCCTATAATTCACCCCTCCACTTT. Protein product: CASNPYNSPLHF.